The 2 T cell receptor beta chains below were found in one sample sequenced in a study of cytomegalovirus exposure and HLA in healthy donors. Researchers ran the PCR with 60 Vbeta and 13 Jbeta primers. Assay: immunoSEQ multiplex PCR; the TCRdb copy retains only in-frame clones and omits some. The sample contains fewer than 45,000 clones, around 69% of which appear only once. The sequencing input was PBMCs. The source of these receptors is a woman in her twenties or thirties in good health and CMV-seropositive.

The genes are TRBV9 and TRBJ1-2; 7 bases fit TRBD1. CDR3 length: 17 amino acids. J gave up 6 bases and V 4 bases, and 18 bases lay outside the gene matches. In germline, CDR1 is SGDLS, CDR2 YYNGEE. The CDR3 coding sequence is TGTGCCAGCAGCCCAGGACAGGTATCAATCGGCGGTGATGGCTACACCTTC. This gives the protein CASSPGQVSIGGDGYTF.

The CDR3, as DNA: TGTGCCAGCAGGCCCTGGGGGGGCGGAGAGACCCAGTACTTC. Protein product: CASRPWGGGETQYF. The chain uses TRBV28 and TRBJ2-5; D is perhaps TRBD2 (7 bases). Germline CDR1 and CDR2: MDHEN and SYDVKM. V was pared by 6 bases and J by 4 bases, with 15 bases between. This CDR3 is built from 14 residues.